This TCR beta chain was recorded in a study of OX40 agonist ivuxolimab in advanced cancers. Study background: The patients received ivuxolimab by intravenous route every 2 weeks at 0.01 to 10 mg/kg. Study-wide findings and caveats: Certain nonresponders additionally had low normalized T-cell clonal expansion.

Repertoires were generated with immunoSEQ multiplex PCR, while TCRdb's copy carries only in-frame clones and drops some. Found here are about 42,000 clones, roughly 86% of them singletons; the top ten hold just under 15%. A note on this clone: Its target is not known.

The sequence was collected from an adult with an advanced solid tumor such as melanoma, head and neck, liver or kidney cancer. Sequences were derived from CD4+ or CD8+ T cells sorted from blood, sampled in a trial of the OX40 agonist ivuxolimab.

The CDR3 bases are TGCGCCAGCAGTGAGTTAGGGGGACCCTACGAGCAGTACTTC. It yields the protein CASSELGGPYEQYF. V gene TRBV10-2 combines with J gene TRBJ2-7; D perhaps matches TRBD1 (6 bases). Germline CDR1 and CDR2: WSHSY and SAAADI. This CDR3 has 14 amino acids. Trimming took 1 base from V and 2 from J, leaving 9 bases between them.